A single sample gave rise to the 30 T cell receptor beta chains below, sequenced in a study of T cell responses to AZD1222 COVID-19 vaccine. Using immunoSEQ multiplex PCR, the repertoire was profiled, and TCRdb retains in-frame clones only, with some absent. There are 130,000 or so clones in the sample; more than 65% occur only once, and 27% lies in the top ten. The sample was peripheral blood, taken 28 days after the second AZD1222 dose. These receptors came from an adult who received the AZD1222 COVID-19 vaccine.

Only one count was recorded for this clone. This chain joins TRBV5-4 and TRBJ2-5, with 9 bases matching TRBD2. The trim removed 4 bases at V and 6 bases at J, leaving 13 bases unmatched. The germline V gene has CDR1 SGHNT and CDR2 YYREEE (reference sequence). This CDR3 comprises 16 residues. DNA for the CDR3: TGTGCCAGCAGCCACCAGGTGGTAGCGGGGGTGAAGACCCAGTACTTC. It yields the protein CASSHQVVAGVKTQYF.

The rearrangement joins TRBV24-1 to TRBJ1-2; D remains unclear. V dropped 6 bases and J dropped 2 bases, with 6 bases sitting between them. The germline V gene encodes CDR1 KGHDR and CDR2 SFDVKD. The CDR3 consists of 12 residues. CDR3: CATSLQNYGYTF. The CDR3 bases are TGTGCCACCAGTTTACAGAACTATGGCTACACCTTC.

This clone was recorded a few times. The rearrangement joins TRBV13 to TRBJ2-7; 10 bases fit TRBD1. CDR1 is PRHDT, CDR2 FYEKMQ, per germline (reference sequence). This CDR3 is built from 17 residues. The V and J ends lost 2 bases and 3 bases, in that order; junction bases with no gene match: 10. This chain's CDR3 is CASSLLYRDRGGYEQYF. The CDR3, as DNA: TGTGCCAGCAGCTTACTATACCGGGACAGGGGAGGCTACGAGCAGTACTTC.

This sequence joins TRBV6-5 and TRBJ1-5, with a possible D match to TRBD1 (5 bases). The CDR3 runs to 14 residues. The germline CDR1 and CDR2 sequences are MNHEY and SVGAGI. V lost 3 bases and J lost 11, with 17 bases in between. The CDR3 loop is CASSYGRGSMAQHF. CDR3 DNA sequence: TGTGCCAGCAGTTATGGCCGGGGGTCAATGGCCCAGCATTTT.

The CDR3 reads CASSEWSGGDAYGYTF. CDR3 sequence (DNA): TGTGCCAGCAGTGAGTGGTCGGGCGGGGACGCCTATGGCTACACCTTC. This sequence joins TRBV2 and TRBJ1-2; D may be TRBD1 (5 bases). V shed 3 bases and J shed 4 bases, with 18 bases lying between them. The CDR3 is made up of 16 amino acids. CDR1 is SNHLY, CDR2 FYNNEI, per germline.

This rearrangement joins TRBV24-1 to TRBJ1-2, with unresolved D. The CDR3 loop spans 15 amino acids. Trimming removed 3 bases from V and 6 bases from J, with 16 bases in between. Germline CDR1 and CDR2: KGHDR and SFDVKD. CDR3 in DNA: TGTGCCACCAGTGATCCCTGGGAGGGCTCTCATGGCTACACCTTC. Its translation: CATSDPWEGSHGYTF.

The gene calls are TRBV19 and TRBJ1-6; 7 bases map to TRBD1. This CDR3 is built from 15 residues. Germline-derived CDR1 and CDR2 are LNHDA and SQIVND (reference sequence). V was pared by 6 bases and J by 6 bases, with 8 bases of the junction left unmatched. CDR3 in amino acids: CASRDTGVGNSPLHF. The CDR3 DNA follows: TGTGCCAGTAGGGATACAGGGGTCGGTAATTCACCCCTCCACTTT.

The chain is built from TRBV29-1 and TRBJ1-1; D is ambiguous. Germline V gene sequence: CDR1 SQVTM, CDR2 ANQGSEA. The CDR3 totals 14 residues. V was cut by 7 bases and J by 1 base, with 16 bases left in between. The CDR3, as DNA: TGCAGCGCCGGGTGGGGTGTTGAGAACACTGAAGCTTTCTTT. The encoded protein is CSAGWGVENTEAFF.

The chain has TRBV5-1 and TRBJ1-2; D gene uncertain. V was cut by 3 bases and J by 6 bases, with 9 bases left in between. The germline V gene has CDR1 SGHRS and CDR2 YFSETQ. The CDR3 loop spans 12 amino acids. In DNA, the CDR3 is TGCGCCAGCAGCTCGACGATCAATGGCTACACCTTC. The encoded protein is CASSSTINGYTF.

The table lists this clone with a few counts. The chain couples TRBV9 to TRBJ2-2, with TRBD1 as a possible D gene (6 bases). Germline V gene data show CDR1 as SGDLS and CDR2 as YYNGEE. The CDR3 consists of 14 residues. V shed 2 bases and J shed 4 bases, with 9 bases lying between them. CDR3: CASSVDSSTGELFF. As DNA, the CDR3 is TGTGCCAGCAGCGTGGACAGTTCCACCGGGGAGCTGTTTTTT.

The chain couples TRBV13 to TRBJ1-2, with 8 bases that match TRBD1. The V gene end was trimmed by 2 bases and the J gene end by 10 bases; junction bases not matched to a gene: 6. This CDR3 is 13 amino acids long. CDR1 is PRHDT and CDR2 is FYEKMQ in the germline V gene (reference sequence). The CDR3 coding sequence is TGTGCCAGCAGCTTACAGGGGGCTGGGATCTACACCTTC. Protein sequence: CASSLQGAGIYTF.

V usage is TRBV7-2 and J usage is TRBJ1-5, with D possibly TRBD1 on 6 matching bases. The germline V gene has CDR1 SGHTA and CDR2 FQGNSA. Trimming took off 2 bases at V and 0 bases at J, with 11 bases between the two ends. The length of the CDR3 is 16 residues. CDR3 sequence reads: CASSLKGGNSNQPQHF. The CDR3 nucleotides read TGTGCCAGCAGCTTAAAGGGGGGAAATAGCAATCAGCCCCAGCATTTT. The variable domain in full, completed from reference TRBV7-2 and TRBJ1-5, reads GAGVSQSPSNKVTEKGKDVELRCDPISGHTALYWYRQSLGQGLEFLIYFQGNSAPDKSGLPSDRFSAERTGGSVSTLTIQRTQQEDSAVYLCASSLKGGNSNQPQHFGDGTRLSIL.

The chain carries TRBV9 and TRBJ2-2; 7 bases line up with TRBD2. Per the germline V gene, CDR1 is SGDLS and CDR2 is YYNGEE. This CDR3 has 16 residues. The V gene end was trimmed by 4 bases and the J gene end by 4 bases; junction bases not matched to a gene: 10. Here the CDR3 reads CASSLGWEGGTGELFF. The DNA for the CDR3 is TGTGCCAGCAGCCTAGGTTGGGAGGGAGGCACCGGGGAGCTGTTTTTT.

The rearrangement links TRBV7-6 to TRBJ2-5; TRBD2 matches at 10 bases. With 5 bases clipped from V and 3 bases from J, the junction kept 6 bases outside the gene matches. From germline, CDR1 is SGHVS and CDR2 FNYEAQ. The CDR3 has 15 residues. The CDR3: CASSEAGGNKETQYF. The CDR3 DNA sequence: TGTGCCAGCAGCGAAGCGGGGGGGAATAAAGAGACCCAGTACTTC.

This rearrangement joins TRBV18 to TRBJ2-5, with 10 bases that match TRBD2. Germline V gene data show CDR1 as KGHSH and CDR2 as LQKENI. V shed 6 bases and J 2 bases; nucleotides not matched to a gene: 9. CDR3 length: 16 amino acids. The CDR3 reads CASSRSGGVSQETQYF. The CDR3 DNA reads TGTGCCAGCTCCCGCAGCGGGGGGGTGTCGCAAGAGACCCAGTACTTC.

This clone was picked up one time. V gene TRBV19 combines with J gene TRBJ1-1, with 11 nucleotides matching TRBD1. CDR3 length: 14 amino acids. Losses at the gene ends were 5 bases for V and 1 base for J; bases not matched to a gene: 0. Per germline, CDR1 LNHDA and CDR2 SQIVND (reference sequence). CDR3 DNA sequence: TGTGCCAGTAGTGGACAGGGGGCGAACACTGAAGCTTTCTTT. It codes for CASSGQGANTEAFF. Based on the CDR3 plus reference TRBV19 and TRBJ1-1, the full variable domain is DGGITQSPKYLFRKEGQNVTLSCEQNLNHDAMYWYRQDPGQGLRLIYYSQIVNDFQKGDIAEGYSVSREKKESFPLTVTSAQKNPTAFYLCASSGQGANTEAFFGQGTRLTVV.

This sequence joins TRBV28 and TRBJ1-2, with D uncertain. This CDR3 comprises 13 residues. V was pared by 2 bases and J by 2 bases, with 6 bases between. Germline V gene data show CDR1 as MDHEN and CDR2 as SYDVKM. The CDR3 reads CASSLKRNYGYTF. The DNA of the CDR3 is TGTGCCAGCAGTTTAAAACGGAACTATGGCTACACCTTC.

V is TRBV24-1 and J is TRBJ2-7, with unresolved D. Trimming shortened V by 5 bases and J by 2 bases, and 12 bases separated the two germline ends. The CDR3 has 14 amino acids. CDR1 KGHDR and CDR2 SFDVKD come from the germline V gene. Here the CDR3 reads CATSGGSQTYEQYF. CDR3 coding DNA: TGTGCCACCAGTGGTGGATCCCAGACCTACGAGCAGTACTTC.

The rearrangement uses TRBV28 and TRBJ1-3, with TRBD1 matching over 10 bases. Germline CDR1 and CDR2: MDHEN and SYDVKM. CDR3 length equals 15 residues. The V and J ends lost 7 bases and 10 bases, in that order; junction bases with no gene match: 13. The CDR3 nucleotides are TGTGCCAGCACCCACCGTGGGACAGGGGATAAAACCATATATTTT. Translating it yields CASTHRGTGDKTIYF.

The chain carries TRBV3-1 (or the pseudogene TRBV3-2) and TRBJ2-7, with 7 bases that match TRBD2. The germline gives CDR1 LGHDT, CDR2 YNNKEL (reference sequence). V lost 0 bases to trimming and J lost 3 bases; unmatched junction nucleotides: 5. This CDR3 has 15 amino acids. In nucleotides, the CDR3 is TGTGCCAGCAGCCAAGATAGAGGACTAGTCTACGAGCAGTACTTC. Translated: CASSQDRGLVYEQYF.

On this clone itself: A read error may produce the germline difference seen at one junction end. This sequence joins TRBV3-1 (or the pseudogene TRBV3-2) and TRBJ1-2; D gene uncertain. CDR1 LGHDT and CDR2 YNNKEL come from the germline V gene (reference sequence). The CDR3 is made up of 12 amino acids. The CDR3 nucleotides read TGTGCCAGCAGCCAAGTTAATGGGAAGCGGATCTTC. Amino acid sequence: CASSQVNGKRIF.

The chain couples TRBV6-6 to TRBJ2-5; possibly TRBD2 for D (5 bases). The germline V and J ends were trimmed by 5 bases and 5 bases, with 12 bases remaining between them. CDR3 length equals 13 residues. Looked up from germline, CDR1 is MNHNY and CDR2 is SVGAGI (reference sequence). The CDR3 DNA is TGTGCCAGCAGTCCACGCGTAGCGGAGACCCAGTACTTC. Its protein is CASSPRVAETQYF.

The J gene is TRBJ1-2, the V gene TRBV7-2; 8 bases align to TRBD1. Germline V gene data show CDR1 as SGHTA and CDR2 as FQGNSA. The J segment lost 7 bases and the V segment lost 6 bases, leaving 10 bases of the junction unmatched. The CDR3 loop spans 14 amino acids. In nucleotides, the CDR3 is TGTGCCAGCAGAGGACAGGGTCTCTATGGTGGCTACACCTTC. This sequence encodes CASRGQGLYGGYTF.

The CDR3 sequence: CASSITGTEYEQYF. DNA for the CDR3: TGTGCCAGCAGCATCACCGGGACAGAGTACGAGCAGTACTTC. V gene TRBV7-8 combines with J gene TRBJ2-7; 7 nucleotides align to TRBD1. Germline assignment: CDR1 SGHVS and CDR2 FQNEAQ. The CDR3 is 14 residues long. V dropped 5 bases and J dropped 4; count of bases not matched to a gene: 8.

This clone appeared a single time. The CDR3 loop reads CASSLFRSQETQYF. The CDR3 DNA sequence: TGTGCCAGCAGCTTATTCAGGTCCCAAGAGACCCAGTACTTC. The gene calls are TRBV7-2 and TRBJ2-5; D remains unclear. With 2 bases removed from V and 1 base from J, the gap between germline ends came to 8 bases. CDR3 length: 14 amino acids. CDR1 and CDR2 from the germline V gene are SGHTA and FQGNSA. Combining the CDR3 with reference TRBV7-2 and TRBJ2-5 gives the whole variable domain GAGVSQSPSNKVTEKGKDVELRCDPISGHTALYWYRQSLGQGLEFLIYFQGNSAPDKSGLPSDRFSAERTGGSVSTLTIQRTQQEDSAVYLCASSLFRSQETQYFGPGTRLLVL.

This sequence joins TRBV3-1 (or the pseudogene TRBV3-2) and TRBJ1-5; 7 bases match TRBD1. The ends lost 1 base at V and 7 bases at J; junction bases unmatched: 4. The CDR3 has 14 amino acids. The germline V gene encodes CDR1 LGHDT and CDR2 YNNKEL (reference sequence). This chain's CDR3 is CASSQGTGDQPQHF. CDR3 in DNA: TGTGCCAGCAGCCAAGGGACAGGAGACCAGCCCCAGCATTTT.

The chain carries TRBV5-4 and TRBJ2-6, with D tentatively TRBD1 (6 bases). V was shortened by 0 bases and J by 0 bases, with 19 bases between the two germline ends. Looked up from germline, CDR1 is SGHNT and CDR2 is YYREEE (reference sequence). This CDR3 spans 20 amino acids. This CDR3 is CASSLGRSGQGGSGANVLTF. For the CDR3, the DNA is TGTGCCAGCAGCTTGGGTAGATCGGGACAAGGTGGCTCTGGGGCCAACGTCCTGACTTTC.

The chain employs TRBV9 and TRBJ2-3; no firm D call. The length of the CDR3 is 16 residues. CDR1 is SGDLS and CDR2 is YYNGEE in the germline V gene. V shed 6 bases and J shed 0 bases, with 17 bases lying between them. In DNA form, the CDR3 reads TGTGCCAGCACCCTAGATGGGCGGCTTAGCACAGATACGCAGTATTTT. Its protein is CASTLDGRLSTDTQYF.

V is TRBV30 and J is TRBJ1-6, with D possibly being TRBD1 (5 bases). CDR1 and CDR2 from the germline V gene are GTSNPN and SVGIG (reference sequence). V was trimmed by 3 bases and J by 7 bases, leaving 10 bases between them. The CDR3 is made up of 13 amino acids. CDR3 sequence reads: CAWRVGRNSPLHF. The CDR3, as DNA: TGTGCCTGGAGGGTGGGACGCAATTCACCCCTCCACTTT.

This clone was recorded once. This chain links TRBV24-1 with TRBJ2-7; 9 bases agree with TRBD1. Trimming cost V 5 bases and J 11 bases; bases outside gene matches: 12. This CDR3 has 14 amino acids. Per germline, CDR1 KGHDR and CDR2 SFDVKD. CDR3 in amino acids: CATSGGQGTLGEYF. CDR3 in DNA: TGTGCCACCAGTGGGGGACAGGGTACTCTGGGGGAGTACTTC.